This T cell receptor beta chain was recovered during a study of early T cells in non-severe SARS-CoV-2 infection. At the level of the study: The chains were unpaired, and the sequenced material was bulk RNA from unsorted whole blood.

General study findings and limits: Database matching using VDJdb favored anti-spike CD8 responses, with private and CD4 specificities left missing.

Individual cDNA molecules were tagged with unique molecular identifiers, the study reported. TCRdb called the 5' RACE reads again in MiXCR, with one record for every CDR3 protein. The data show 35,000 to 45,000 distinct CDR3 sequences, approximately 6.2% seen once. CDR1 is MNHEY, CDR2 SMNVEV, per germline (reference sequence). The CDR3 is 15 residues long. The ends were cut back, 2 bases at V and 1 base at J, with 9 bases in the middle. This clonotype was counted many times. Its antigen remains unidentified. The V gene is TRBV27, the J gene TRBJ1-5; weak D call: TRBD1 (5 bases). This material consisted of whole blood, taken at baseline. This clonotype originated in an adult who was a healthcare worker with PCR-confirmed SARS-CoV-2 infection or an uninfected control (not recorded which). This CDR3 reads CASSLQGGSNQPQHF. CDR3 nucleotide sequence: TGTGCCAGCAGTTTACAGGGTGGGAGCAATCAGCCCCAGCATTTT.